These T cell receptor beta chains were read from a single sample in a study of cytomegalovirus exposure and HLA in healthy donors. Using immunoSEQ multiplex PCR, the repertoire was profiled, and TCRdb retains in-frame clones only, with some absent. The table lists fewer than 110,000 clones, approximately 85% of them singletons. The sequencing input was PBMCs. These receptors all stem from a man younger than 40 in good health and CMV-seronegative. Both conserved end residues are part of each CDR3. D genes are given only for firm matches. A row's size may be missing; if present it is once, few, many or a size class.

v_gene: TRBV5-6
j_gene: TRBJ2-3
d_gene: .
abundance: .
CDR3nt: TGTGCCAGCAGCTTGGCCCACAGGGCCAGGGATGATACGCAGTATTTT
CDR3aa: CASSLAHRARDDTQYF

v_gene: TRBV16
j_gene: TRBJ2-7
d_gene: .
abundance: .
CDR3nt: TGTGCCAGCAGCCAATTCCAGGGCTCCTACGAGCAGTACTTC
CDR3aa: CASSQFQGSYEQYF

v_gene: TRBV5-6
j_gene: TRBJ1-1
d_gene: .
abundance: .
CDR3nt: TGTGCCAGCAGCTTGGGACGGGGTTTTTTTCTGAACACTGAAGCTTTCTTT
CDR3aa: CASSLGRGFFLNTEAFF

v_gene: TRBV10-3
j_gene: TRBJ1-3
d_gene: TRBD1
abundance: .
CDR3nt: TGTGCCATCAGTCCCGGGACAGGTTTGATCGCCATATATTTT
CDR3aa: CAISPGTGLIAIYF

v_gene: TRBV15
j_gene: TRBJ2-5
d_gene: TRBD2
abundance: once
CDR3nt: TGTGCCACCAGCAGGGGCGGGGGGGCCGAGGAGACCCAGTACTTC
CDR3aa: CATSRGGGAEETQYF

v_gene: TRBV29-1
j_gene: TRBJ1-1
d_gene: .
abundance: .
CDR3nt: TGCAGCGTTGCCGGAGGATTACTGAACACTGAAGCTTTCTTT
CDR3aa: CSVAGGLLNTEAFF

v_gene: TRBV28
j_gene: TRBJ2-7
d_gene: .
abundance: .
CDR3nt: TGTGCCAGCAGTGGGGACTTTCCCTCCTACGAGCAGTACTTC
CDR3aa: CASSGDFPSYEQYF

v_gene: TRBV7-9
j_gene: TRBJ2-1
d_gene: TRBD2
abundance: .
CDR3nt: TGTGCCAGCAGCATACCAAGACTAGCACCTGAGGATGAGCAGTTCTTC
CDR3aa: CASSIPRLAPEDEQFF

v_gene: TRBV7-6
j_gene: TRBJ2-1
d_gene: .
abundance: once
CDR3nt: TGTGCCAGCAGCCCCCTAGGGGTCTCCAATGAGCAGTTCTTC
CDR3aa: CASSPLGVSNEQFF

v_gene: TRBV9
j_gene: TRBJ1-4
d_gene: TRBD1
abundance: .
CDR3nt: TGTGCCAGCAGCGTATCGGGCGGGACAGCTAATGAAAAACTGTTTTTT
CDR3aa: CASSVSGGTANEKLFF

v_gene: TRBV25-1
j_gene: TRBJ2-7
d_gene: .
abundance: .
CDR3nt: TGTGCCAGCAGTGTCGGGTACGAGCAGTACTTC
CDR3aa: CASSVGYEQYF

v_gene: TRBV30
j_gene: TRBJ2-1
d_gene: .
abundance: .
CDR3nt: TGTGCCTGGAGTCTCCTTACCAGCTCCTACAATGAGCAGTTCTTC
CDR3aa: CAWSLLTSSYNEQFF

v_gene: TRBV4-2
j_gene: TRBJ1-5
d_gene: .
abundance: .
CDR3nt: TGTGCCAGCAGCCCCAGCGAAGGATCGTTCAATCAGCCCCAGCATTTT
CDR3aa: CASSPSEGSFNQPQHF

v_gene: TRBV6-1
j_gene: TRBJ1-4
d_gene: TRBD1
abundance: .
CDR3nt: TGTGCCAGCAGTGAATGGCAGGGGGTCGGTGGTGAAAAACTGTTTTTT
CDR3aa: CASSEWQGVGGEKLFF

v_gene: TRBV28
j_gene: TRBJ1-5
d_gene: .
abundance: .
CDR3nt: TGTGCCAGCAGTCCCGGGGCCTGGGGGCGACGCAATCAGCCCCAGCATTTT
CDR3aa: CASSPGAWGRRNQPQHF

v_gene: TRBV6-1
j_gene: TRBJ1-4
d_gene: TRBD1
abundance: .
CDR3nt: TGTGCCAGCACCACCCAGGGGGGTACTAATGAAAAACTGTTTTTT
CDR3aa: CASTTQGGTNEKLFF

v_gene: TRBV5-4
j_gene: TRBJ2-1
d_gene: TRBD2
abundance: .
CDR3nt: TGTGCCAGCAGCTTGGAAGCGGGAGTCTCGTACAATGAGCAGTTCTTC
CDR3aa: CASSLEAGVSYNEQFF

v_gene: TRBV27
j_gene: TRBJ2-7
d_gene: TRBD2
abundance: .
CDR3nt: TGTGCCAGCAGTTTTACTAGCGGGTTGGGCGAGCAGTACTTC
CDR3aa: CASSFTSGLGEQYF

v_gene: TRBV5-4
j_gene: TRBJ2-1
d_gene: TRBD2
abundance: once
CDR3nt: TGTGCCAGCAGCATCTTCAGCGGGGGAAGCTCCTACAATGAGCAGTTCTTC
CDR3aa: CASSIFSGGSSYNEQFF

v_gene: TRBV27
j_gene: TRBJ1-2
d_gene: TRBD1
abundance: .
CDR3nt: TGTGCCACCCGACCCGACAGGGGGCCTGGTGGCTACACCTTC
CDR3aa: CATRPDRGPGGYTF

v_gene: TRBV7-9
j_gene: TRBJ1-1
d_gene: .
abundance: .
CDR3nt: TGTGCCAGCAGCCCGACAGAGAACACTGAAGCTTTCTTT
CDR3aa: CASSPTENTEAFF

v_gene: TRBV19
j_gene: TRBJ2-5
d_gene: TRBD1
abundance: .
CDR3nt: TGTGCCAGTAGTATGTCAGGGGGCGCAGAGACCCAGTACTTC
CDR3aa: CASSMSGGAETQYF

v_gene: TRBV29-1
j_gene: TRBJ2-5
d_gene: TRBD2
abundance: .
CDR3nt: TGCAGCACGACTAGCGGGGAAGAGACCCAGTACTTC
CDR3aa: CSTTSGEETQYF

v_gene: TRBV30
j_gene: TRBJ2-3
d_gene: TRBD2
abundance: .
CDR3nt: TGTGCCTGGGGGACTAGCGGGAGGGCCGGGTCAGATACGCAGTATTTT
CDR3aa: CAWGTSGRAGSDTQYF

v_gene: TRBV2
j_gene: TRBJ2-7
d_gene: TRBD1
abundance: .
CDR3nt: TGTGCCATTCAGACAGGGCCAAACACCTACGAGCAGTACTTC
CDR3aa: CAIQTGPNTYEQYF

v_gene: TRBV28
j_gene: TRBJ2-1
d_gene: .
abundance: .
CDR3nt: TGTGCCAGCAGTTTAGTTGGAACTAAGGATGAGCAGTTCTTC
CDR3aa: CASSLVGTKDEQFF

v_gene: TRBV5-1
j_gene: TRBJ2-3
d_gene: .
abundance: .
CDR3nt: TGCGCCAGCAGCCCCTCGACTAGTTCCGATACGCAGTATTTT
CDR3aa: CASSPSTSSDTQYF

v_gene: TRBV7-9
j_gene: TRBJ1-1
d_gene: .
abundance: .
CDR3nt: TGTGCCAGCAGCTTAAGTGGTGTCCGGACTGAAGCTTTCTTT
CDR3aa: CASSLSGVRTEAFF

v_gene: TRBV27
j_gene: TRBJ1-2
d_gene: TRBD1
abundance: .
CDR3nt: TGTGCCAGCAGTTATGGCGGACAGGGACACTATGGCTACACCTTC
CDR3aa: CASSYGGQGHYGYTF

v_gene: TRBV5-8
j_gene: TRBJ2-7
d_gene: TRBD2
abundance: once
CDR3nt: TGTGCCAGCAGCTTGGTGTCGACGGGAGGGCCCCAAGAGCAGTACTTC
CDR3aa: CASSLVSTGGPQEQYF

v_gene: TRBV7-9
j_gene: TRBJ1-6
d_gene: .
abundance: .
CDR3nt: TGTGCCAGCAGTTTCGGTACCTCCTATAATTCACCCCTCCACTTT
CDR3aa: CASSFGTSYNSPLHF